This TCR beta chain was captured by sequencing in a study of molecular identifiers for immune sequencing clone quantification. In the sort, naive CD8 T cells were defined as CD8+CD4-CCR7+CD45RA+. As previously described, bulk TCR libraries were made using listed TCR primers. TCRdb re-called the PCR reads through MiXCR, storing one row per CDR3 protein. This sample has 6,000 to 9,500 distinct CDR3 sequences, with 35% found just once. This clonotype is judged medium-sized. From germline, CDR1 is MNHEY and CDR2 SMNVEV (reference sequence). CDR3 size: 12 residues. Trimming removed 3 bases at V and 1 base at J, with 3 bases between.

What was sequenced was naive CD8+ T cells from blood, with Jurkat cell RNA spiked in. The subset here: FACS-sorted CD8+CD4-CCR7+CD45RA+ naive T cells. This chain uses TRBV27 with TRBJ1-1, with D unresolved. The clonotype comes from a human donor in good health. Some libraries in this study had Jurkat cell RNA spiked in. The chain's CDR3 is CASSFWNTEAFF. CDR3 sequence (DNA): TGTGCCAGCAGTTTCTGGAACACTGAAGCTTTCTTT.